One and the same sample provided the 21 T cell receptor beta chains below, sequenced in a study of post-analysis software for immune sequencing data. The study's findings and limits: TRBV segments more frequent in patients than in controls numbered roughly 5 and included TRBV5-6, TRBV5-1 and TRBV20-1.

Researchers reported that TCR beta cDNA libraries carried unique molecular identifiers. MiXCR, applied by TCRdb to the PCR reads, yields one record per CDR3 protein. Counted here are about 680,000 distinct CDR3 sequences, over 45% occurring once; the ten biggest clones make up 11%. No cognate antigen is known for these TCRs. Sequenced input: blood. The receptor set was obtained from a girl aged 2 to 9 with multiple sclerosis.

The chain combines TRBV20-1 with TRBJ1-5; maybe TRBD1 (5 bases). The CDR3 is 14 amino acids. V lost 3 bases and J 0 bases, leaving 9 bases between the germline ends. Germline V gene data show CDR1 as DFQATT and CDR2 as SNEGSKA (reference sequence). CDR3 loop: CSARSGISNQPQHF. The DNA for the CDR3 is TGCAGTGCTAGGTCAGGGATTAGCAATCAGCCCCAGCATTTT.

This chain joins TRBV7-6 and TRBJ2-7, with D tentatively TRBD1 or TRBD2 (5 bases each). Trimming cost V 1 base and J 2 bases, with 12 bases left between them. CDR3 length: 15 amino acids. Germline V lookup: CDR1 SGHVS, CDR2 FNYEAQ. The CDR3 protein is CASSLVGGDAYEQYF. The CDR3 DNA reads TGTGCCAGCAGCTTAGTTGGTGGGGACGCCTACGAGCAGTACTTC.

This chain links TRBV12-3 or TRBV12-4 with TRBJ1-2, with 7 bases that match TRBD1. The CDR3 covers 15 residues. With V trimmed by 5 bases and J by 5 bases, 11 bases remained unmatched. CDR3 sequence (DNA): TGTGCCAGCAGTCGTTATGGACAGGAGTTTTATGGCTACACCTTC. Translated, it gives CASSRYGQEFYGYTF.

The chain uses TRBV20-1 and TRBJ2-1, with D perhaps TRBD2 (6 bases). Trimming removed 1 base from V and 6 bases from J, with 16 bases in between. Per the germline V gene, CDR1 is DFQATT and CDR2 is SNEGSKA (reference sequence). The CDR3 runs 15 residues. The CDR3 loop reads CSARVRRAPGNEQFF. The CDR3 DNA follows: TGCAGTGCTAGAGTACGGAGGGCGCCGGGCAATGAGCAGTTCTTC.

This chain connects TRBV6-1 to TRBJ2-5; 8 positions agree with TRBD1. Per the germline V gene, CDR1 is MNHNS and CDR2 is SASEGT. The CDR3 extends over 15 amino acids. The V gene end was trimmed by 1 base and the J gene end by 4 bases; junction bases not matched to a gene: 5. Written as DNA, the CDR3 is TGTGCCAGCAGTGAAGAGACAGGGGACCCAGAGACCCAGTACTTC. Translated: CASSEETGDPETQYF.

On this clonotype: One end of the junction fails to match germline, which may point to a read error. The rearrangement links TRBV12-3 or TRBV12-4 to TRBJ2-1; D gene uncertain. The CDR3 is 14 amino acids. Here the CDR3 reads CTSSSSLLVPEQFF. The CDR3 DNA is TGTACCAGCAGCTCGTCCCTCCTAGTTCCAGAGCAGTTCTTC.

The chain uses TRBV20-1 and TRBJ2-1; 16 positions match TRBD2. CDR1 is DFQATT, CDR2 SNEGSKA, per germline (reference sequence). J was trimmed by 5 bases and V by 5 bases; bases with no gene match: 6. There are 16 residues in the CDR3. The chain's CDR3 is CSARGLAGGPDNEQFF. In DNA, the CDR3 is TGCAGTGCTCGGGGACTAGCGGGAGGGCCTGACAATGAGCAGTTCTTC.

This sequence joins TRBV29-1 and TRBJ2-2; D gene uncertain. From germline, CDR1 is SQVTM and CDR2 ANQGSEA. V dropped 3 bases and J dropped 5 bases, with 7 bases sitting between them. CDR3 length: 12 residues. The CDR3 coding sequence is TGCAGCGTTGAGGTGCATACCGGGGAGCTGTTTTTT. Its protein product is CSVEVHTGELFF.

The J gene is TRBJ1-6, the V gene TRBV2, with 11 bases identical to TRBD1. V lost 5 bases and J lost 10; bases outside the gene matches: 7. The germline CDR1 and CDR2 sequences are SNHLY and FYNNEI. The CDR3 loop spans 15 amino acids. CDR3 residues: CASSSGTGGGSPLHF. CDR3 coding DNA: TGTGCCAGCAGTTCCGGGACAGGGGGAGGATCACCCCTCCACTTT.

This chain uses TRBV7-6 with TRBJ2-7; weak D call: TRBD2 (6 bases). Germline loops: CDR1 SGHVS, CDR2 FNYEAQ. The CDR3 covers 16 residues. V was pared by 0 bases and J by 4 bases, with 16 bases between. As DNA, the CDR3 is TGTGCCAGCAGCTTAGCCCGGAGAGGGGAGGAATACGAGCAGTACTTC. Residues: CASSLARRGEEYEQYF. Looking up the rest from reference TRBV7-6 and TRBJ2-7 gives the full variable domain: GAGVSQSPRYKVTKRGQDVALRCDPISGHVSLYWYRQALGQGPEFLTYFNYEAQQDKSGLPNDRFSAERPEGSISTLTIQRTEQRDSAMYRCASSLARRGEEYEQYFGPGTRLTVT.

This clonotype was recorded once. V usage is TRBV20-1 and J usage is TRBJ1-1; tentatively, D is TRBD1 (6 bases). Germline CDR1 reads DFQATT; CDR2 reads SNEGSKA (reference sequence). V gave up 3 bases and J gave up 5 bases, with 16 bases separating them. This CDR3 contains 14 residues. The CDR3 loop is CSASPPGVRTEAFF. The DNA of the CDR3 is TGCAGTGCTAGCCCCCCAGGGGTGAGGACTGAAGCTTTCTTT.

This clonotype appeared a single time. The chain links TRBV20-1 to TRBJ2-1; D is possibly TRBD2 (6 bases). V dropped 3 bases and J dropped 2 bases, with 14 bases sitting between them. This CDR3 spans 15 amino acids. In germline, CDR1 is DFQATT, CDR2 SNEGSKA (reference sequence). CDR3 nucleotide sequence: TGCAGTGCTAGGGCCCTAGCGCACCCCTACAATGAGCAGTTCTTC. Amino acids: CSARALAHPYNEQFF.

The rearrangement joins TRBV29-1 to TRBJ2-5, with TRBD2 matching over 10 bases. Germline values: CDR1 SQVTM, CDR2 ANQGSEA. V gave up 2 bases and J gave up 3 bases; unmatched junction bases: 12. The CDR3 has 17 amino acids. CDR3 sequence (DNA): TGCAGCGTTGAATGGAGGCGAGCGGGGGGGCCTGAAGAGACCCAGTACTTC. It encodes CSVEWRRAGGPEETQYF.

The V and J genes are TRBV14 and TRBJ2-1; 8 bases agree with TRBD2. V lost 6 bases and J lost 4; bases outside the gene matches: 14. This CDR3 is built from 17 residues. The germline V gene has CDR1 SGHDN and CDR2 FVKESK. CDR3 sequence reads: CASSSYLSAGGYNEQFF. The DNA of the CDR3 is TGTGCCAGCAGTTCCTATCTCTCGGCGGGAGGTTACAATGAGCAGTTCTTC.

The gene calls are TRBV6-8 and TRBJ1-1; D gene uncertain. Trimming removed 4 bases at V and 1 base at J, with 13 bases between. Germline V lookup: CDR1 MNHGY, CDR2 SAAAGT. The CDR3 contains 15 residues. CDR3 DNA: TGTGCCAGCAGTTTAAACCCTCCCTCGAACACTGAAGCTTTCTTT. Its translation: CASSLNPPSNTEAFF.

The chain combines TRBV4-1 with TRBJ2-7, with TRBD2 matching 10 bases. Unmatched junction bases numbered 5, after V lost 1 base and J lost 2 bases. Germline CDR1 and CDR2: MGHRA and YSYEKL. The CDR3 is made up of 16 amino acids. The CDR3 DNA sequence: TGCGCCAGCAGCCAAGGTAGCGGGGGGTCCGCCTACGAGCAGTACTTC. Protein sequence: CASSQGSGGSAYEQYF.

The sample holds many counts of this clonotype. The chain employs TRBV6-2 or TRBV6-3 and TRBJ2-7; 8 nucleotides line up with TRBD1. V lost 5 bases, J lost 3 bases, and 6 bases stayed unmatched. This CDR3 is 14 amino acids long. Per germline, CDR1 MNHEY and CDR2 SVGEGT. The CDR3 nucleotides are TGTGCCAGCAGTCCAAATGACAGGGGCTACGAGCAGTACTTC. This translates into CASSPNDRGYEQYF.

The J gene is TRBJ2-7, the V gene TRBV2; possibly TRBD1 or TRBD2 for D (5 bases each). The CDR3 is 13 residues long. Between the trimmed V and J ends, which lost 9 bases and 6 bases, there was a span of 18 bases. Germline V lookup: CDR1 SNHLY, CDR2 FYNNEI. The CDR3: CASGGPTLLEQYF. The CDR3 nucleotides are TGTGCCAGTGGGGGACCGACCCTCCTCGAGCAGTACTTC.

The chain has TRBV7-9 and TRBJ2-3, with 8 bases identical to TRBD1. Losses at the gene ends were 3 bases for V and 3 bases for J; bases not matched to a gene: 5. The CDR3 is 15 amino acids. CDR1 is SEHNR and CDR2 is FQNEAQ in the germline V gene (reference sequence). Here the CDR3 DNA reads TGTGCCAGCAGCTTCTCCGGGACAGGTACAGATACGCAGTATTTT. This sequence encodes CASSFSGTGTDTQYF.

This clonotype appeared a few times. The chain recombines TRBV12-3 or TRBV12-4 with TRBJ2-5, with 9 bases lining up with TRBD2. Near its end, the DNA agrees better with TRBJ2-7, so the J call may be wrong. There are 14 residues in the CDR3. The CDR3 sequence is CASSFSGRDLEQYF. In DNA form, the CDR3 reads TGTGCCAGCAGTTTTAGCGGGAGAGATCTCGAGCAGTACTTC.

The J gene is TRBJ1-5, the V gene TRBV29-1; perhaps TRBD1 as D (5 bases). The germline CDR1 and CDR2 sequences are SQVTM and ANQGSEA. Trimming took off 3 bases at V and 11 bases at J, with 11 bases between the two ends. The CDR3 has 11 amino acids. CDR3 nucleotide sequence: TGCAGCGTTGACGGGGGAGGAGCCCAGCATTTT. Translated, it gives CSVDGGGAQHF.